The 19 T cell receptor beta chains below were found in one sample sequenced in a study of vaccination and CD4 T cells after COVID-19. These receptors are not linked to any known antigen. Treatment in this sample: roughly nine-day PBMC culture with coronavirus spike peptide pools or control peptides (ViraFEST assay). Sequencing of cultured CD4+ T cell DNA used the Oncomine TCR Beta short-read assay. In TCRdb, the PCR reads were re-called with MiXCR into one record per CDR3 protein. Of over 9,000 distinct CDR3 sequences listed, over 35% are singletons. The specimen sequenced was CD4+ T cells from blood, cultured in vitro. Receptor source: a human donor who had recovered from COVID-19.

This chain joins TRBV7-9 and TRBJ1-2, with no clear D. The CDR3 loop spans 15 amino acids. Germline V lookup: CDR1 SEHNR, CDR2 FQNEAQ (reference sequence). V lost 1 base, J lost 4 bases, and 13 bases lay in between. The CDR3 region has the DNA TGTGCCAGCAGCTTAGGATCCGAGAGAGGCTATGGCTACACCTTC. Protein product: CASSLGSERGYGYTF.

This clonotype was observed a handful of times. The chain is built from TRBV30 and TRBJ2-2; possible D gene TRBD1, 6 bases. The V gene's germline CDR1 is GTSNPN and CDR2 SVGIG (reference sequence). The V and J ends lost 2 bases and 3 bases respectively, with 10 bases between them. The CDR3 is 14 residues long. CDR3 amino acids: CAWSRGIDTGELFF. The CDR3 DNA sequence: TGTGCCTGGAGTAGGGGGATCGACACCGGGGAGCTGTTTTTT.

This clonotype was counted only a few times. As DNA, the CDR3 is TGTGCCAGCAGGGACTACTCGACTAGCACAGATACGCAGTATTTT. Protein sequence: CASRDYSTSTDTQYF. The rearrangement joins TRBV2 to TRBJ2-3; possibly TRBD2 for D (6 bases). With 6 bases removed from V and 0 bases from J, the gap between germline ends came to 13 bases. Germline CDR1 SNHLY, CDR2 FYNNEI. This CDR3 is built from 15 residues.

The table lists this clonotype with a few counts. The chain combines TRBV2 with TRBJ1-2; TRBD1 might be the D (6 bases). V dropped 6 bases and J dropped 13 bases, with 24 bases sitting between them. CDR3 size: 14 residues. Germline CDR1 is SNHLY and CDR2 is FYNNEI. The DNA of the CDR3 is TGTGCCAGCAGCTTCATGACAGGAGCCAACCCCAGCACCTTC. Translated, it gives CASSFMTGANPSTF.

This clonotype was seen only a few times. The chain joins TRBV12-3 or TRBV12-4 to TRBJ2-2, with TRBD1 identical over 7 bases. Germline trimming cut 5 bases from V and 0 bases from J; bases unmatched to any gene: 6. This CDR3 region has 16 residues. The CDR3 DNA reads as TGTGCCAGCAGTCTACGGACAGGATCGAACACCGGGGAGCTGTTTTTT. Protein sequence: CASSLRTGSNTGELFF.

The chain has TRBV6-4 and TRBJ2-3; D not certain. Trimming removed 3 bases from V and 1 base from J, with 17 bases in between. Germline CDR1 is MRHNA and CDR2 is SNTAGT. The CDR3 is made up of 17 amino acids. The CDR3 spells CASSEGLDPLRTDTQYF. The CDR3 coding sequence is TGTGCCAGCAGTGAGGGTTTAGACCCCCTTCGCACAGATACGCAGTATTTT.

V usage is TRBV29-1 and J usage is TRBJ2-2, with unresolved D. Between the trimmed V and J ends, which lost 6 bases and 6 bases, there was a span of 14 bases. The CDR3 covers 13 residues. CDR1 and CDR2 (germline): SQVTM, ANQGSEA. This chain's CDR3 is CSVLLDLSGELFF. CDR3 coding DNA: TGCAGCGTCCTCTTGGACCTTTCCGGGGAGCTGTTTTTT.

The rearrangement links TRBV20-1 to TRBJ2-2; 7 bases agree with TRBD2. Germline CDR1 and CDR2: DFQATT and SNEGSKA (reference sequence). This CDR3 has 14 residues. V gave up 4 bases and J gave up 5 bases; unmatched junction bases: 7. The CDR3 here is CSAIESSGTGELFF. Written as DNA, the CDR3 is TGCAGTGCTATAGAATCTAGCGGTACCGGGGAGCTGTTTTTT.

The rearrangement uses TRBV12-3 or TRBV12-4 and TRBJ2-5; D is undetermined. CDR3 length: 13 residues. Trimming cost V 1 base and J 5 bases, with 8 bases left between them. CDR3 sequence (DNA): TGTGCCAGCAGTTTAGTCCTCGGGGAGACCCAGTACTTC. This sequence encodes CASSLVLGETQYF.

CDR3 sequence reads: CSASTAPTINEQFF. Here the CDR3 DNA reads TGCAGTGCTAGCACGGCTCCTACAATTAATGAGCAGTTCTTC. The V call is TRBV20-1, the J call TRBJ2-1; D gene ambiguous. Germline CDR1 reads DFQATT; CDR2 reads SNEGSKA (reference sequence). The ends were cut back, 3 bases at V and 7 bases at J, with 16 bases in the middle. The CDR3 has 14 amino acids.

This clonotype occurred a few times. The rearrangement joins TRBV2 to TRBJ2-2; 14 nucleotides match TRBD2. This CDR3 has 17 amino acids. CDR1 and CDR2 (germline): SNHLY, FYNNEI. V gave up 5 bases and J gave up 5 bases; unmatched junction bases: 7. The chain's CDR3 is CASSPTSGGAGTGELFF. Here the CDR3 DNA reads TGTGCCAGCAGTCCGACTAGCGGGGGGGCGGGGACCGGGGAGCTGTTTTTT.

There are a few counts of this clonotype. The genes are TRBV20-1 and TRBJ1-2; D might be TRBD1 (5 bases). Germline V CDR1 and CDR2: DFQATT, SNEGSKA (reference sequence). Trimming removed 2 bases from V and 6 bases from J, with 13 bases in between. There are 13 residues in the CDR3. The CDR3 region is CSARSGRDDGYTF. CDR3 DNA: TGCAGTGCTAGATCTGGCAGGGATGATGGCTACACCTTC.

This clonotype appeared a few times. This chain links TRBV15 with TRBJ2-2; no clear D gene. V lost 0 bases, J lost 0 bases, and 11 bases lay in between. Germline assignment: CDR1 LNHNV and CDR2 YYDKDF (reference sequence). The CDR3 consists of 17 residues. CDR3 sequence reads: CATSRDYSSANTGELFF. CDR3 sequence (DNA): TGTGCCACCAGCAGAGATTATAGCAGCGCGAACACCGGGGAGCTGTTTTTT.

The chain employs TRBV7-2 and TRBJ2-2; the match to TRBD2 covers 7 bases. Germline V gene lookup returns CDR1 SGHTA and CDR2 FQGNSA. CDR3 length: 16 amino acids. V lost 4 bases, J lost 2 bases, and 7 bases stayed unmatched. The CDR3 spells CASSSIGGGNTGELFF. The DNA of the CDR3 is TGTGCCAGCAGCTCCATTGGGGGGGGAAACACCGGGGAGCTGTTTTTT.

This clonotype was recorded a few times. The chain couples TRBV7-9 to TRBJ1-5; TRBD1 agrees at 8 bases. This CDR3 comprises 16 residues. Germline V CDR1 and CDR2: SEHNR, FQNEAQ (reference sequence). The trim removed 5 bases at V and 4 bases at J, leaving 10 bases unmatched. The CDR3 DNA sequence: TGTGCCAGCAGCCCATCGCAGGGGGCGGGTAATCAGCCCCAGCATTTT. This encodes CASSPSQGAGNQPQHF.

By share, this clonotype counts as medium-sized (0.01 to 0.1%). The gene calls are TRBV6-1 and TRBJ1-2, with 8 bases aligning to TRBD1. Germline V gene sequence: CDR1 MNHNS, CDR2 SASEGT. This CDR3 spans 16 amino acids. The ends lost 6 bases at V and 6 bases at J; junction bases unmatched: 15. CDR3 in amino acids: CASRTTGGAKTNGYTF. Here the CDR3 DNA reads TGTGCCAGCAGGACTACAGGGGGGGCGAAGACCAATGGCTACACCTTC.

V is TRBV6-1 and J is TRBJ2-2, with D possibly TRBD1 on 6 matching bases. The V gene's germline CDR1 is MNHNS and CDR2 SASEGT. The CDR3 runs 14 residues. Between the trimmed V and J ends, which lost 6 bases and 7 bases, there was a span of 15 bases. The CDR3 region has the DNA TGTGCCAGCAGCCAAGGGGTAGGGGGCGGGGAGCTGTTTTTT. It is translated as CASSQGVGGGELFF.

The chain joins TRBV2 to TRBJ1-2, with 8 bases that match TRBD1. Unmatched junction bases numbered 7, after V lost 6 bases and J lost 7 bases. Germline-derived CDR1 and CDR2 are SNHLY and FYNNEI. CDR3 length: 13 amino acids. The CDR3 sequence is CASRSWTGIGYTF. The CDR3 nucleotides are TGTGCCAGCAGGAGTTGGACAGGGATTGGCTACACCTTC.

The CDR3 nucleotides read TGTGCCAGTAGTATAACTAGCGGGAAAGAGACCCAGTACTTC. Translation: CASSITSGKETQYF. This chain uses TRBV19 with TRBJ2-5; 10 nucleotides match TRBD2. V lost 2 bases, J lost 3 bases, and 0 bases stayed unmatched. Per germline, CDR1 LNHDA and CDR2 SQIVND (reference sequence). The CDR3 length is 14 residues.